These 3 T cell receptor beta chains were sequenced from one sample in a study of blood T cell repertoires in COVID-19. The protocol was immunoSEQ multiplex PCR, while the TCRdb copy is restricted to in-frame clones and leaves out a portion. The repertoire includes 190,000 or so clones, around nine tenths of them detected once, and less than 3.5% sits in the top ten. Material for sequencing was peripheral blood. Receptors originate from a man aged 40-49 years with active or convalescent COVID-19.

This clone was picked up one time. This chain connects TRBV7-9 to TRBJ2-1; 10 bases line up with TRBD1. The CDR3 is 15 amino acids. Germline trimming cut 5 bases from V and 5 bases from J; bases unmatched to any gene: 6. Germline CDR1 and CDR2: SEHNR and FQNEAQ (reference sequence). The CDR3 DNA is TGTGCCAGCAGCCAGCAGGGGACAGGGGACAATGAGCAGTTCTTC. It codes for CASSQQGTGDNEQFF.

The chain recombines TRBV10-2 with TRBJ1-5; D remains ambiguous. The germline CDR1 and CDR2 sequences are WSHSY and SAAADI. This CDR3 is built from 13 residues. V gave up 4 bases and J gave up 4 bases, with 8 bases separating them. Written as DNA, the CDR3 is TGCGCCAGCAGTGTTGGAGGGAATCAGCCCCAGCATTTT. Protein product: CASSVGGNQPQHF.

The sample holds a few counts of this clone. The V call is TRBV10-3, the J call TRBJ1-2; possibly TRBD1 for D (5 bases). Germline V gene data show CDR1 as ENHRY and CDR2 as SYGVKD. Trimming left V 3 bases short and J 6 bases short, with 14 bases between. This CDR3 region has 14 residues. DNA for the CDR3: TGTGCCATCAGTGAATTTGGGGGGGAAAATGGCTACACCTTC. Its translation is CAISEFGGENGYTF.